The next 22 T cell receptor beta chains were all read from a single sample in a study of T cells in Graves' hyperthyroidism and ophthalmopathy. What was amplified from RNA transcripts were TCR beta CDR3 regions. HTBI primers were the set used in a first-round RT-PCR of the TCR CDR3. Each CDR3 protein is one row after TCRdb ran MiXCR on the multiplex PCR reads. The sample includes a few hundred thousand distinct CDR3 sequences, around a fifth seen only once; the top ten take approximately 54%. What was sequenced was blood. Receptors were obtained from a woman in her seventies with Graves' ophthalmopathy.

This chain joins TRBV6-1 and TRBJ1-3; maybe TRBD1 (5 bases). The germline V and J ends were trimmed by 8 bases and 2 bases, with 16 bases remaining between them. CDR3 size: 15 residues. CDR1 MNHNS and CDR2 SASEGT come from the germline V gene. The CDR3 nucleotides are TGTGCCAGCCGACCCCATGGGGGTACTGGAAACACCATATATTTT. This encodes CASRPHGGTGNTIYF.

The sample holds a few counts of this clonotype. The chain is built from TRBV27 and TRBJ2-3, with D possibly being TRBD2 (6 bases). The CDR3 extends over 15 amino acids. Per the germline V gene, CDR1 is MNHEY and CDR2 is SMNVEV (reference sequence). V lost 6 bases, J lost 4 bases, and 17 bases lay in between. CDR3 in DNA: TGTGCCAGCAGCAAAACGTCTAGCGTGTCAGATACGCAGTATTTT. This gives the protein CASSKTSSVSDTQYF.

A few counts support this clonotype. The chain is built from TRBV7-9 and TRBJ1-4, with a weak D call TRBD1 (6 bases). The CDR3 has 14 residues. The V end lost 11 bases, the J end lost 0 bases, and 13 bases lay between the germline ends. Germline V lookup: CDR1 SEHNR, CDR2 FQNEAQ (reference sequence). This chain's CDR3 is CAGGHRATNEKLFF. The CDR3, as DNA: TGTGCCGGGGGACACCGGGCAACTAATGAAAAACTGTTTTTT. The entire variable domain, with the rest obtained from reference TRBV7-9 and TRBJ1-4, is as follows: DTGVSQNPRHKITKRGQNVTFRCDPISEHNRLYWYRQTLGQGPEFLTYFQNEAQLEKSRLLSDRFSAERPKGSFSTLEIQRTEQGDSAMYLCAGGHRATNEKLFFGSGTQLSVL.

CDR3 region: CASSLIGLAGASTDTQYF. CDR3 in DNA: TGTGCCAGCAGCTTAATCGGACTAGCGGGAGCTAGCACAGATACGCAGTATTTT. The J gene is TRBJ2-3, the V gene TRBV7-9, with TRBD2 matching over 13 bases. The CDR3 runs to 18 residues. Germline V lookup: CDR1 SEHNR, CDR2 FQNEAQ (reference sequence). J lost 0 bases, V lost 2 bases, and 5 bases had no gene match.

This clonotype was seen many times. The rearrangement uses TRBV28 and TRBJ1-2; TRBD1 is a possible D gene (5 bases). This CDR3 has 15 residues. The V gene lost 4 bases and the J gene lost 8 bases, with 20 bases spanning the gap. Germline V gene lookup returns CDR1 MDHEN and CDR2 SYDVKM. The CDR3 is CASSSHRGMMWGYTF. In DNA, the CDR3 is TGTGCCAGCAGTTCTCACCGGGGCATGATGTGGGGCTACACCTTC.

The chain carries TRBV7-8 and TRBJ2-1; 9 positions match TRBD2. V was clipped by 1 base and J by 8 bases; unmatched bases: 18. Germline-derived CDR1 and CDR2 are SGHVS and FQNEAQ. The CDR3 sequence is 19 residues long. CDR3 in amino acids: CASSLGRVMAGGGFYEQFF. In DNA form, the CDR3 reads TGTGCCAGCAGCTTAGGACGGGTCATGGCGGGAGGGGGATTTTATGAGCAGTTCTTC.

In regard to this clonotype: The junction departs from the called germline gene at one end, perhaps through a read error. V and J are TRBV30 and TRBJ1-2; D possibly corresponds to TRBD1 (5 bases). From germline, CDR1 is GTSNPN and CDR2 SVGIG (reference sequence). CDR3 length: 14 residues. CDR3 loop: CAWSWGQWENGYPF. The CDR3 region has the DNA TGTGCCTGGAGTTGGGGCCAGTGGGAGAATGGCTACCCCTTC. Full variable domain (remainder filled in from reference TRBV30 and TRBJ1-2): SQTIHQWPATLVQPVGSPLSLECTVEGTSNPNLYWYRQAAGRGLQLLFYSVGIGQISSEVPQNLSASRPQDRQFILSSKKLLLSDSGFYLCAWSWGQWENGYPFGSGTRLTVV.

This clonotype was seen only a few times. The chain joins TRBV20-1 to TRBJ2-7; 10 bases align to TRBD2. V was pared by 3 bases and J by 2 bases, with 4 bases of the junction left unmatched. The CDR3 contains 14 residues. CDR1 DFQATT and CDR2 SNEGSKA come from the germline V gene (reference sequence). CDR3: CSASQREGPYEQYF. Here the CDR3 DNA reads TGCAGTGCTAGCCAGCGGGAGGGCCCCTACGAGCAGTACTTC.

Turning to this clonotype: It may be a read error: a sequence one base away is much more abundant. The conserved phenylalanine or tryptophan is not found at the CDR3 terminus, so this likely reflects a read error. The gene calls are TRBV12-3 or TRBV12-4 and TRBJ2-2, with 7 bases matching TRBD2. The CDR3 runs 15 residues. The V and J ends lost 6 bases and 5 bases, in that order; junction bases with no gene match: 9. CDR3 loop: CASRRLAATTGELFS. The CDR3 coding sequence is TGTGCCAGCAGGAGACTAGCTGCTACTACCGGGGAGCTGTTTTCT.

There are many counts of this clonotype. This CDR3 is CASSRITPRFVYGYTF. In nucleotides, the CDR3 is TGTGCCAGCAGTCGGATTACTCCTAGATTCGTCTATGGCTACACCTTC. This rearrangement joins TRBV6-2 or TRBV6-3 to TRBJ1-2; D is ambiguous. There are 16 residues in the CDR3. Trimming stripped 5 bases from V and 4 bases from J, with 20 bases between. The germline V gene has CDR1 MNHEY and CDR2 SVGEGT.

The table lists this clonotype with many counts. The V and J genes are TRBV27 and TRBJ1-6; D may be TRBD1 (5 bases). V dropped 0 bases and J dropped 6 bases, with 12 bases sitting between them. This CDR3 has 16 amino acids. Germline V CDR1 and CDR2: MNHEY, SMNVEV (reference sequence). CDR3 sequence (DNA): TGTGCCAGCAGTTTATCTTACAGGAACCGTAATTCACCCCTCCACTTT. It translates to CASSLSYRNRNSPLHF.

This clonotype came up a few times. The chain uses TRBV12-5 and TRBJ2-3, with D unresolved. The CDR3 contains 12 residues. Germline-derived CDR1 and CDR2 are LGHNT and FRNRAP. V shed 5 bases and J shed 1 base, with 4 bases lying between them. The chain's CDR3 is CASGVGTDTQYF. For the CDR3, the DNA is TGTGCTAGTGGTGTCGGCACAGATACGCAGTATTTT.

This clonotype has a handful of counts. The chain employs TRBV18 and TRBJ1-2, with a possible D match to TRBD1 (5 bases). V lost 0 bases, J lost 8 bases, and 10 bases lay in between. The CDR3 totals 13 residues. The germline CDR1 and CDR2 sequences are KGHSH and LQKENI. This CDR3 is CASSPPGPLGYTF. CDR3 in DNA: TGTGCCAGCTCACCACCGGGGCCGCTGGGCTACACCTTC. The entire variable domain, with the rest obtained from reference TRBV18 and TRBJ1-2, is as follows: NAGVMQNPRHLVRRRGQEARLRCSPMKGHSHVYWYRQLPEEGLKFMVYLQKENIIDESGMPKERFSAEFPKEGPSILRIQQVVRGDSAAYFCASSPPGPLGYTFGSGTRLTVV.

This clonotype was counted many times. The chain combines TRBV12-3 or TRBV12-4 with TRBJ2-2; a possible D gene is TRBD2 (5 bases). The CDR3 runs to 15 residues. The ends were cut back, 0 bases at V and 4 bases at J, with 9 bases in the middle. As DNA, the CDR3 is TGTGCCAGCAGTTTAGCGGGAGCGCCCACCGGGGAGCTGTTTTTT. It yields the protein CASSLAGAPTGELFF.

This clonotype was seen ten or more times. The rearrangement uses TRBV6-1 and TRBJ2-7; D gene ambiguous. This CDR3 is 12 amino acids long. V dropped 1 base and J dropped 3 bases, with 4 bases sitting between them. Germline CDR1 MNHNS, CDR2 SASEGT. The CDR3 here is CASSEDIYEQYF. CDR3 bases: TGTGCCAGCAGTGAAGATATCTACGAGCAGTACTTC.

The V call is TRBV5-6, the J call TRBJ2-2; D not resolved. Germline values: CDR1 SGHDT, CDR2 YYEEEE. With 0 bases removed from V and 5 bases from J, the gap between germline ends came to 8 bases. This CDR3 contains 14 residues. CDR3 in amino acids: CASSLGWGTGELFF. DNA of the CDR3: TGTGCCAGCAGCTTGGGATGGGGTACCGGGGAGCTGTTTTTT.

This clonotype was counted only a few times. The rearrangement links TRBV11-3 to TRBJ2-1; perhaps TRBD2 as D (6 bases). Germline values: CDR1 SGHNT, CDR2 YENEEA. This CDR3 is 15 amino acids long. Trimming removed 2 bases at V and 0 bases at J, with 8 bases between. The CDR3 DNA reads TGTGCCAGCAGCTTAAGGGGACTCTCCTACAATGAGCAGTTCTTC. As protein: CASSLRGLSYNEQFF.

This clonotype showed up just a few times. The chain links TRBV27 to TRBJ1-2; 9 bases align to TRBD1. J was trimmed by 8 bases and V by 5 bases; bases with no gene match: 6. The V gene's germline CDR1 is MNHEY and CDR2 SMNVEV (reference sequence). The CDR3 consists of 13 residues. CDR3 region: CASSLTGGRGYTF. The CDR3 region has the DNA TGTGCCAGCAGTCTCACAGGGGGCAGAGGCTACACCTTC.

The chain uses TRBV5-1 and TRBJ1-4; 7 bases map to TRBD1. This CDR3 is 14 amino acids long. CDR1 is SGHRS and CDR2 is YFSETQ in the germline V gene. V was pared by 2 bases and J by 7 bases, with 5 bases of the junction left unmatched. CDR3 loop: CASSFGTAGEKLFF. The DNA of the CDR3 is TGCGCCAGCAGCTTCGGGACAGCTGGTGAAAAACTGTTTTTT.

V and J are TRBV6-6 and TRBJ2-5; D ambiguous. Per germline, CDR1 MNHNY and CDR2 SVGAGI (reference sequence). CDR3 length: 12 residues. Deletions cut 1 base from V and 4 bases from J, with 4 bases between. The CDR3 DNA sequence: TGTGCCAGCAGTTACTTACGAGAGACCCAGTACTTC. This codes for CASSYLRETQYF.

Written as DNA, the CDR3 is TGTGCCAGCAGTTCCCGACAGAGTAATAACTACGAGCAGTACTTC. This codes for CASSSRQSNNYEQYF. The chain joins TRBV28 to TRBJ2-7, with D perhaps TRBD1 (5 bases). Germline CDR1 MDHEN, CDR2 SYDVKM. CDR3 length: 15 residues. V was clipped by 4 bases and J by 3 bases, with 16 bases between them.

This clonotype has just a few counts. The J gene is TRBJ1-1, the V gene TRBV20-1; 10 bases line up with TRBD1. This CDR3 is built from 13 residues. V lost 7 bases and J lost 6; bases outside the gene matches: 8. Germline lookup yields CDR1 DFQATT and CDR2 SNEGSKA (reference sequence). The CDR3 loop reads CSETTGGRSEAFF. The DNA for the CDR3 is TGCAGTGAAACGACAGGGGGCAGGTCTGAAGCTTTCTTT.